Sequencing of this TCR beta chain was carried out in a study of shared clonotypes between healthy human individuals. Findings and limits, study-wide: Naive subsets generally exceeded memory subsets in estimated richness.

Worth noting for this clone: Its specificity is not known.

Germline assignment: CDR1 MRHNA and CDR2 SNTAGT. The V end lost 4 bases, the J end lost 5 bases, and 15 bases lay between the germline ends. The CDR3 extends over 14 amino acids. TCRdb's table, derived via immunoSEQ multiplex PCR, lists solely in-frame clones and lacks some. The sample contains 550,000 to 800,000 clones, 90% of which appear only once. This receptor was identified in a man aged 18-30 years in good health. Some clones in this sample may be carry-over from other donors' samples. The chain joins TRBV6-4 to TRBJ2-7, with D possibly being TRBD1 or TRBD2 (5 bases each). Material: memory CD8+ T cells from PBMCs. Subset in this sample: CD45RO+ cells pooled with CCR7-negative TemRA cells. The CDR3 region has the DNA TGTGCCAGCAGTGCAGGGACCGGGTCTGACGAGCAGTACTTC. It encodes CASSAGTGSDEQYF.